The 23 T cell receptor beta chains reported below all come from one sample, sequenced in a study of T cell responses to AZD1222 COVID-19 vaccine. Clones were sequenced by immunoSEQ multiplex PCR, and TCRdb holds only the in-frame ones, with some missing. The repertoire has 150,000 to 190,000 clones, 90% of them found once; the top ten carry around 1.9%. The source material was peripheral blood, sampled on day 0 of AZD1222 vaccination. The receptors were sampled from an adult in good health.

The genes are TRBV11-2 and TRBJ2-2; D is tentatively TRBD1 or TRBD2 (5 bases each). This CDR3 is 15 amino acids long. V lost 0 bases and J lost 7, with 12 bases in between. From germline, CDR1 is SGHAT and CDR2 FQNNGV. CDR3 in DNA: TGTGCCAGCAGCTTAGATGTCAGGGCGGGCGGGGAGCTGTTTTTT. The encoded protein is CASSLDVRAGGELFF.

The CDR3 DNA reads TGTGCCAGCAGCGAGAGCGGGAGTGGCACAGATACGCAGTATTTT. Translated: CASSESGSGTDTQYF. J is TRBJ2-3 and V is TRBV11-1; 8 bases line up with TRBD2. The CDR3 consists of 15 residues. J lost 1 base, V lost 5 bases, and 5 bases had no gene match. CDR1 and CDR2 (germline): SGHAT, FQDESV (reference sequence).

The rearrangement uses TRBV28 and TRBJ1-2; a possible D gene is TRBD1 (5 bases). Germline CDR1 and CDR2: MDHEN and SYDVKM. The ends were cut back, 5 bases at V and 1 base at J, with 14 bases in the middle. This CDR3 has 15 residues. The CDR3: CASSRTGKRNYGYTF. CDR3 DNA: TGTGCCAGCAGTCGCACAGGAAAACGTAACTATGGCTACACCTTC.

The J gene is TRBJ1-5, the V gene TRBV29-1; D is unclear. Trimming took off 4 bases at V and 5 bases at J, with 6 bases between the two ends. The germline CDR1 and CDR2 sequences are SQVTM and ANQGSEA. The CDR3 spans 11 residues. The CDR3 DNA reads TGCAGCGTTGGAGGAGATCAGCCCCAGCATTTT. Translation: CSVGGDQPQHF.

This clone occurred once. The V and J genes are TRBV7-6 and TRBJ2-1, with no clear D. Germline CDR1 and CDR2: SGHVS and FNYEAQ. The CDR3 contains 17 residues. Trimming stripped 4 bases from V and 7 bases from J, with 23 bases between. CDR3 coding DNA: TGTGCCAGCAGCTCCCACTACTGGTTAACTCTTACGAATGAGCAGTTCTTC. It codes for CASSSHYWLTLTNEQFF.

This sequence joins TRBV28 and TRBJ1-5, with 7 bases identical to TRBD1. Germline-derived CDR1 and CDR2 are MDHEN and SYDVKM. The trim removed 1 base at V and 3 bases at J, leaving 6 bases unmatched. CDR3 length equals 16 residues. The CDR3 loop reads CASSLFSQGDNQPQHF. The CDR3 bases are TGTGCCAGCAGTTTATTCAGCCAGGGGGACAATCAGCCCCAGCATTTT.

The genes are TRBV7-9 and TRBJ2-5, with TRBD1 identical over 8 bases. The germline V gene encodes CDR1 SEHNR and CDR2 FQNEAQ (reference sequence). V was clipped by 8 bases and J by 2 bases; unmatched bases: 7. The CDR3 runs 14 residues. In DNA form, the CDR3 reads TGTGCCAGCTGCGGACAGGGCGTTCAAGAGACCCAGTACTTC. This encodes CASCGQGVQETQYF.

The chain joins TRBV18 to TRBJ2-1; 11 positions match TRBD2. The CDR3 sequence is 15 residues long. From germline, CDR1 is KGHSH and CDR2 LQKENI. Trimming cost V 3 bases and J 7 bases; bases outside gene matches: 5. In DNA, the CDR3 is TGTGCCAGCTCACCGATAGCGGGAGGGCTAAATGAGCAGTTCTTC. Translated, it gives CASSPIAGGLNEQFF.

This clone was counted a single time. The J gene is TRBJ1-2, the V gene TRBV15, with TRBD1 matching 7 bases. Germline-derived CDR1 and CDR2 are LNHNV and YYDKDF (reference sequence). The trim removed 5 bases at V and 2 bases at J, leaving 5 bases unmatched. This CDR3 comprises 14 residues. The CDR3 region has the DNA TGTGCCACCAGCCCTTTGGACAGGAACTATGGCTACACCTTC. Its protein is CATSPLDRNYGYTF.

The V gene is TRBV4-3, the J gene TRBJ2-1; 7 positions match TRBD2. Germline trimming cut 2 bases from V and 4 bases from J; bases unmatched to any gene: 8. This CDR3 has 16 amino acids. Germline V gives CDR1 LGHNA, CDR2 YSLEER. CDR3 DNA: TGCGCCAGCAGCCAAAATATTGCGGGAGTTTACAATGAGCAGTTCTTC. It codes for CASSQNIAGVYNEQFF.

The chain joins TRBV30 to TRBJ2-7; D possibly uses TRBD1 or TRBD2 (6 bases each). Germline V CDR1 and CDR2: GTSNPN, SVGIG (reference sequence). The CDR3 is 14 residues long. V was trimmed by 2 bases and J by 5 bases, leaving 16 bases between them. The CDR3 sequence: CAWSPGRGDNEQYF. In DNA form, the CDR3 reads TGTGCCTGGAGTCCGGGTAGGGGGGACAACGAGCAGTACTTC. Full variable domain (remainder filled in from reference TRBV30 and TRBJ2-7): SQTIHQWPATLVQPVGSPLSLECTVEGTSNPNLYWYRQAAGRGLQLLFYSVGIGQISSEVPQNLSASRPQDRQFILSSKKLLLSDSGFYLCAWSPGRGDNEQYFGPGTRLTVT.

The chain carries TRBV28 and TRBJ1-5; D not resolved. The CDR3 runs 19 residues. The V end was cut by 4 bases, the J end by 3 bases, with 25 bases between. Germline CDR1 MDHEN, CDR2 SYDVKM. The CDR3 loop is CASSSTTPLDAKHNQPQHF. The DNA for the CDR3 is TGTGCCAGCAGTTCAACCACACCGCTCGACGCGAAACACAATCAGCCCCAGCATTTT.

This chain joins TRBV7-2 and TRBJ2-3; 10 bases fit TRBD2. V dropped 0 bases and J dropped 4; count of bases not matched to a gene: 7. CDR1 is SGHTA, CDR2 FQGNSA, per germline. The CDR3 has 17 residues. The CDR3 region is CASSLAKLAGVSDTQYF. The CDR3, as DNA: TGTGCCAGCAGCTTAGCGAAGCTAGCGGGAGTTTCAGATACGCAGTATTTT.

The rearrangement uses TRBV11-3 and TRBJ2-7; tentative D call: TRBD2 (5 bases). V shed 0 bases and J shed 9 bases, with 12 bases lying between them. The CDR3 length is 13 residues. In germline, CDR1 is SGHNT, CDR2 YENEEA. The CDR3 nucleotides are TGTGCCAGCAGCTTAGACAGGAGGATCGGGCAGTACTTC. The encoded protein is CASSLDRRIGQYF.

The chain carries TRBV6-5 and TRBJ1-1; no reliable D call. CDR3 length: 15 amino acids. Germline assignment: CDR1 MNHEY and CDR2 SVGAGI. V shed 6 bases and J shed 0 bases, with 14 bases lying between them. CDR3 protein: CASRLSRTVNTEAFF. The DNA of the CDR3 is TGTGCCAGCAGATTATCCCGGACGGTGAACACTGAAGCTTTCTTT.

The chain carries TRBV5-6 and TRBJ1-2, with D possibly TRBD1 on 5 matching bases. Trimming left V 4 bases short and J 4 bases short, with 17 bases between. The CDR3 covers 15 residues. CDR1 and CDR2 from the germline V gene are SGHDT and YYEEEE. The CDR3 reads CASSAIEGRGYGYTF. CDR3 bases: TGTGCCAGCAGCGCCATAGAGGGACGTGGCTATGGCTACACCTTC.

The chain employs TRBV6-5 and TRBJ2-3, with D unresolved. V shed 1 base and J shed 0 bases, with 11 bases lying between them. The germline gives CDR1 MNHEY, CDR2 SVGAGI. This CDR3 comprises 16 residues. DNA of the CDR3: TGTGCCAGCAGTTACTACCCAACCATAAGCACAGATACGCAGTATTTT. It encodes CASSYYPTISTDTQYF.

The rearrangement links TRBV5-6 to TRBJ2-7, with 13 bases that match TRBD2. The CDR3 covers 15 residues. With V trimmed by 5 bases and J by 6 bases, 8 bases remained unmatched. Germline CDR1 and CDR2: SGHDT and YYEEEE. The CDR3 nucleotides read TGTGCCAGCAGGAACTGGGGACTAGCGGGATCCGAGCAGTACTTC. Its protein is CASRNWGLAGSEQYF.

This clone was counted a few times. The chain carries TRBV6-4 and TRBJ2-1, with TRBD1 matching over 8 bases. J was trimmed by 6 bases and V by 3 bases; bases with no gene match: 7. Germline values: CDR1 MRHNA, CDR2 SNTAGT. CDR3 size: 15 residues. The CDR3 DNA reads TGTGCCAGCAGTGAGGGACAGGAGCCGATCAATGAGCAGTTCTTC. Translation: CASSEGQEPINEQFF.

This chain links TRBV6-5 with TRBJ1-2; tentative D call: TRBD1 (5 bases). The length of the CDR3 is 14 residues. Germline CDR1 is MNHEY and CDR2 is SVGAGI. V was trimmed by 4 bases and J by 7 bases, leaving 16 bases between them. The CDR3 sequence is CASSSGGGAGGYTF. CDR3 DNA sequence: TGTGCCAGCAGTTCCGGGGGGGGTGCGGGTGGCTACACCTTC.

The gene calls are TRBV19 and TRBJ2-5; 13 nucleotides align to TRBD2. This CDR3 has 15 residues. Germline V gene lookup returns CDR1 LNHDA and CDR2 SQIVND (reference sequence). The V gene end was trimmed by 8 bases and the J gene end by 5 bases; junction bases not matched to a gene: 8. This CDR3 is CASQPGLAGEETQYF. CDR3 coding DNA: TGTGCCAGTCAACCTGGACTAGCGGGGGAGGAGACCCAGTACTTC.

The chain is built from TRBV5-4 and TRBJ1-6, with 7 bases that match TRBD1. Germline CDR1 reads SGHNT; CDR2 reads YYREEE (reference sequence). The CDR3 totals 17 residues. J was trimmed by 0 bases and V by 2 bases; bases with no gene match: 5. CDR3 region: CASSFGTASSYNSPLHF. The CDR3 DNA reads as TGTGCCAGCAGCTTCGGGACAGCCAGCTCCTATAATTCACCCCTCCACTTT.

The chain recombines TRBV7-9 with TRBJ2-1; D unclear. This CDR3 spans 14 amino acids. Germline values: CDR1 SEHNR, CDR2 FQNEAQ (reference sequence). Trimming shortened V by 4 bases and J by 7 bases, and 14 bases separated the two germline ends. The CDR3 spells CASSSVGLQNEQFF. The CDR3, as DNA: TGTGCCAGCAGCTCCGTCGGGCTACAGAATGAGCAGTTCTTC.